This T cell receptor beta chain was recovered during a study of blood T cell repertoires in COVID-19. Study-level information: From the United States, Italy and Spain came samples of acute and convalescent COVID-19.

Seattle patients were enrolled while actively infected and followed longitudinally. Germline CDR1 is MNHEY and CDR2 is SVGEGT. Trimming stripped 1 base from V and 2 bases from J, with 8 bases between. CDR3 length: 14 residues. In the original processing: Reference gene primer amplification gave nucleated cell count estimates. The repertoire was sequenced with immunoSEQ multiplex PCR; TCRdb's copy has only in-frame clones and lacks some. From that table come the V and J calls and clone size; the DNA was used to work out D and trimming. Seen here are 150,000 to 200,000 clones, 87% observed once, and the top ten hold about a tenth.

This rearrangement joins TRBV6-2 or TRBV6-3 to TRBJ1-1, with D uncertain. The sequencing input was peripheral blood. The receptor comes from a woman between 65 and 79 years old with COVID-19, enrolled during active disease. The CDR3 region is CASSYLTFNTEAFF. The CDR3 coding sequence is TGTGCCAGCAGTTACTTGACATTTAACACTGAAGCTTTCTTT.